This entry is about one T cell receptor beta chain. Its cognate antigen is unknown. The sample belongs to a study of cytotoxic CD8 clonotypes in ibrutinib-treated CLL. Study information: Patients gave response samples after a median approximately 11 months of treatment, range 6 to 36. Average yields of approximately 230,000 productive templates and tens of thousands of productive rearrangements characterized the samples. Study-wide results and limits: A difference in sampling times existed between sustained-remission and progressing patients.

With sequencing, the targeted depth ranged from 1 in 200,000 to 1 in 1 million T cells. Method: immunoSEQ multiplex PCR; TCRdb's copy keeps in-frame clones and lacks some. The data hold around 24,000 clones, with around four fifths observed a single time. Trimming removed 0 bases from V and 11 bases from J, with 10 bases in between. Germline V CDR1 and CDR2: GTSNPN, SVGIG (reference sequence). This CDR3 is 11 amino acids long. The V and J genes are TRBV30 and TRBJ1-1; D is perhaps TRBD1 (5 bases). This receptor was identified in a human donor with chronic lymphocytic leukemia. The sequencing here drew on PBMCs, taken before ibrutinib treatment. CDR3 amino acids: CAWSVPKGAFF. The CDR3 DNA reads TGTGCCTGGAGTGTACCCAAGGGGGCTTTCTTT.